These 25 T cell receptor beta chains came from one sample sequenced in a study of metastatic and nonmetastatic thyroid tumors (TCRdb year 2020). The library came from PCR. TCRdb records Illumina HiSeq 4000 as the sequencer. The public reads were reanalyzed by TCRdb: fastp trimming at Q25, MiXCR alignment, in-frame beta chains only. The sample table records 60,000 to 85,000 clones; more than 15% of these occur just once. The biggest ten clones account for around 13% of the sample. No patient had received any treatment before thyroid surgery. Source material: blood. All receptors derive from a female donor with papillary thyroid cancer or a benign thyroid nodule (not recorded which). Some clones in this sample may be carry-over from other donors' samples.

In this sample, this clone turned up many times. The chain carries TRBV29-1 and TRBJ2-7; weak D call: TRBD2 (5 bases). The V end was cut by 6 bases, the J end by 1 base, with 10 bases between. The germline CDR1 and CDR2 sequences are SQVTM and ANQGSEA. The CDR3 totals 12 residues. In DNA form, the CDR3 reads TGCAGCGTGGAGGACGGTTCCTACGAGCAGTACTTC. This sequence encodes CSVEDGSYEQYF.

This clone occurred many times. The chain links TRBV18 to TRBJ1-1, with 8 positions matching TRBD1. There are 12 residues in the CDR3. Unmatched junction bases numbered 3, after V lost 6 bases and J lost 6 bases. Germline V CDR1 and CDR2: KGHSH, LQKENI. The CDR3 loop reads CASSRTGSEAFF. The DNA for the CDR3 is TGTGCCAGCTCCCGGACAGGGTCTGAAGCTTTCTTT.

This clone was seen ten or more times. The CDR3 is CASSDSGLAGGQGTGELFF. CDR3 DNA: TGTGCCAGCAGTGACTCTGGACTAGCGGGAGGCCAGGGCACCGGGGAGCTGTTTTTT. This rearrangement joins TRBV25-1 to TRBJ2-2, with TRBD2 matching 14 bases. CDR3 length equals 19 residues. J was trimmed by 4 bases and V by 3 bases; bases with no gene match: 10. Germline assignment: CDR1 MGHDK and CDR2 SYGVNS.

This chain links TRBV5-1 with TRBJ2-1; weak D call: TRBD1 (6 bases). Deletions cut 4 bases from V and 5 bases from J, with 10 bases between. This CDR3 region has 13 residues. Germline CDR1 SGHRS, CDR2 YFSETQ. CDR3: CASSKQGHNEQFF. Written as DNA, the CDR3 is TGCGCCAGCAGCAAGCAGGGGCACAATGAGCAGTTCTTC. The whole variable domain, remainder taken from reference TRBV5-1 and TRBJ2-1, is KAGVTQTPRYLIKTRGQQVTLSCSPISGHRSVSWYQQTPGQGLQFLFEYFSETQRNKGNFPGRFSGRQFSNSRSEMNVSTLELGDSALYLCASSKQGHNEQFFGPGTRLTVL.

This clone was seen ten or more times. This chain links TRBV19 with TRBJ1-2; D call uncertain. The germline V gene has CDR1 LNHDA and CDR2 SQIVND (reference sequence). The CDR3 length is 15 residues. V was pared by 1 base and J by 1 base, with 10 bases between. The DNA of the CDR3 is TGTGCCAGTAGTATAGTCGGGTCAAATAACTATGGCTACACCTTC. The encoded protein is CASSIVGSNNYGYTF.

This clone was seen repeatedly, ten times or more. V gene TRBV4-1 combines with J gene TRBJ1-5; TRBD1 matches 7 bases. V lost 6 bases to trimming and J lost 6 bases; unmatched junction nucleotides: 5. The CDR3 consists of 13 residues. The V gene's germline CDR1 is MGHRA and CDR2 YSYEKL. The CDR3 nucleotides are TGCGCCAGCAGTCAACAGGGGAGTCAGCCCCAGCATTTT. Translated: CASSQQGSQPQHF.

This clone occurred many times. CDR3 sequence (DNA): TGCGCCAGCAGCCACGGAGGGACGGCAACAGATACGCAGTATTTT. Translation: CASSHGGTATDTQYF. The chain is built from TRBV4-1 and TRBJ2-3, with D possibly TRBD2 on 6 matching bases. Germline V gives CDR1 MGHRA, CDR2 YSYEKL. Trimming shortened V by 3 bases and J by 3 bases, and 13 bases separated the two germline ends. CDR3 length: 15 residues.

This clone was seen only a few times. V is TRBV6-2 or TRBV6-3 and J is TRBJ2-7; 7 bases are shared with TRBD1. The CDR3 has 15 amino acids. The junction had 13 bases not matched to a gene; V was cut back by 5 bases and J by 6 bases. Germline CDR1 and CDR2: MNHEY and SVGEGT. CDR3 DNA sequence: TGTGCCAGCAGTAGAGAGGGGGCAGTGAGTCGCGAGCAGTACTTC. It codes for CASSREGAVSREQYF.

This clone was picked up many times. This chain joins TRBV10-1 and TRBJ2-5; 9 bases agree with TRBD1. The trim removed 8 bases at V and 3 bases at J, leaving 4 bases unmatched. The germline V gene encodes CDR1 WNHNN and CDR2 SYGVQD (reference sequence). There are 13 residues in the CDR3. CDR3 bases: TGCGCCAGCCAAAGACAGGGGGAAGAGACCCAGTACTTC. It codes for CASQRQGEETQYF.

V is TRBV30 and J is TRBJ1-4; 9 bases align to TRBD1. Germline CDR1 reads GTSNPN; CDR2 reads SVGIG (reference sequence). Trimming cost V 4 bases and J 8 bases; bases outside gene matches: 23. The CDR3 is 19 residues long. The CDR3 spells CAWIAVGTGTALVGEKLFF. The DNA of the CDR3 is TGTGCCTGGATCGCTGTCGGGACAGGGACCGCTTTGGTTGGAGAAAAACTGTTTTTT.

This clone showed up many times. Other nucleotide sequences in the sample specify the same CDR3. The V gene is TRBV2, the J gene TRBJ2-4; perhaps TRBD2 as D (7 bases). This CDR3 has 14 residues. V lost 8 bases and J lost 6, with 17 bases in between. CDR1 SNHLY and CDR2 FYNNEI come from the germline V gene. CDR3 sequence (DNA): TGTGCCAGCGAGGGGGGGAGTCGGACAAACATTCAGTACTTC. It translates to CASEGGSRTNIQYF.

This chain links TRBV19 with TRBJ1-1, with D tentatively TRBD1 (5 bases). The ends were cut back, 7 bases at V and 5 bases at J, with 11 bases in the middle. This CDR3 contains 12 residues. CDR1 is LNHDA, CDR2 SQIVND, per germline (reference sequence). CDR3 bases: TGTGCCAGTATTGGGGCTGTGACTGAAGCTTTCTTT. This gives the protein CASIGAVTEAFF.

V is TRBV9 and J is TRBJ2-3, with D perhaps TRBD2 (5 bases). V shed 6 bases and J shed 2 bases, with 13 bases lying between them. The germline V gene encodes CDR1 SGDLS and CDR2 YYNGEE. The CDR3 covers 14 residues. The CDR3, as DNA: TGTGCCAGCATGAGGGTGCCGGACACAGATACGCAGTATTTT. Its protein product is CASMRVPDTDTQYF.

This clone was recorded at least ten times. The chain joins TRBV10-3 to TRBJ2-2, with D tentatively TRBD1 or TRBD2 (5 bases each). V lost 10 bases and J lost 7, with 16 bases in between. CDR3 size: 13 residues. Germline CDR1 and CDR2: ENHRY and SYGVKD. Here the CDR3 DNA reads TGTGCCACTACCCCGGGGCAGGACGGGGAGCTGTTTTTT. It yields the protein CATTPGQDGELFF.

This clone was picked up many times. V usage is TRBV6-1 and J usage is TRBJ2-1; 7 nucleotides align to TRBD1. Germline assignment: CDR1 MNHNS and CDR2 SASEGT. The length of the CDR3 is 14 residues. V shed 5 bases, J shed 2 bases, and the junction held 3 bases outside the gene matches. CDR3 in DNA: TGTGCCAGCAGTACCGGGACAGCCTACAATGAGCAGTTCTTC. Its protein product is CASSTGTAYNEQFF.

A remark on this clone: This clone may be a read error of a much larger clone one base away. The rearrangement uses TRBV20-1 and TRBJ2-1; a possible D gene is TRBD1 (5 bases). The CDR3 length is 14 residues. CDR1 DFQATT and CDR2 SNEGSKA come from the germline V gene (reference sequence). With 0 bases removed from V and 8 bases from J, the gap between germline ends came to 14 bases. DNA of the CDR3: TGCAGTGCTAGAGATAGGCGACAGCTGGATGAGCAGTTCTTC. This translates into CSARDRRQLDEQFF.

This rearrangement joins TRBV14 to TRBJ2-7; 7 bases match TRBD1. This CDR3 comprises 13 residues. Per the germline V gene, CDR1 is SGHDN and CDR2 is FVKESK. V lost 4 bases to trimming and J lost 7 bases; unmatched junction nucleotides: 7. The CDR3 sequence: CASSLTGEGEQYF. The CDR3 DNA follows: TGTGCCAGCAGCCTTACAGGGGAAGGAGAGCAGTACTTC.

This chain uses TRBV6-1 with TRBJ1-2, with TRBD1 matching over 7 bases. Germline V gene data show CDR1 as MNHNS and CDR2 as SASEGT. The CDR3 spans 13 residues. V gave up 6 bases and J gave up 1 base; unmatched junction bases: 2. CDR3 residues: CASRTGFNYGYTF. CDR3 bases: TGTGCCAGCAGGACAGGGTTTAACTATGGCTACACCTTC.

This clone showed up many times. The gene calls are TRBV7-2 and TRBJ2-7; D may be TRBD1 (5 bases). CDR3 length: 14 amino acids. Per germline, CDR1 SGHTA and CDR2 FQGNSA. The germline V and J ends were trimmed by 4 bases and 3 bases, with 13 bases remaining between them. Written as DNA, the CDR3 is TGTGCCAGCAGCTCGTTTGATAGGGGCTACGAGCAGTACTTC. Protein sequence: CASSSFDRGYEQYF.

This clone has ten or more counts. The chain combines TRBV15 with TRBJ1-3; D is uncertain. The CDR3 runs 16 residues. Between the trimmed V and J ends, which lost 6 bases and 4 bases, there was a span of 19 bases. The germline CDR1 and CDR2 sequences are LNHNV and YYDKDF (reference sequence). CDR3 sequence (DNA): TGTGCCACCAGTAAGAGTCCGCCCGGGGTGGGAAACACCATATATTTT. It translates to CATSKSPPGVGNTIYF. Full variable domain (missing parts from reference TRBV15 and TRBJ1-3): DAMVIQNPRYQVTQFGKPVTLSCSQTLNHNVMYWYQQKSSQAPKLLFHYYDKDFNNEADTPDNFQSRRPNTSFCFLDIRSPGLGDTAMYLCATSKSPPGVGNTIYFGEGSWLTVV.

The chain links TRBV6-1 to TRBJ1-5, with D perhaps matching TRBD1 (6 bases). Between the trimmed V and J ends, which lost 3 bases and 6 bases, there was a span of 24 bases. The CDR3 length is 18 residues. CDR1 and CDR2 (germline): MNHNS, SASEGT. The CDR3 region is CASSDIGGVISLGQPQHF. CDR3 coding DNA: TGTGCCAGCAGTGACATAGGGGGGGTAATCAGCCTGGGTCAGCCCCAGCATTTT.

J is TRBJ2-5 and V is TRBV25-1, with D perhaps TRBD1 (5 bases). Germline-derived CDR1 and CDR2 are MGHDK and SYGVNS. The CDR3 totals 14 residues. Trimming left V 3 bases short and J 9 bases short, with 17 bases between. The CDR3 region has the DNA TGTGCCAGCAGTGAGTCGACAGCCCGGCGGCCCCAGTACTTC. As protein: CASSESTARRPQYF.

In the case of this clone: Germline and junction disagree at one end, which may indicate a read error. The chain employs TRBV19 and TRBJ2-1; no reliable D call. The CDR3 length is 13 residues. Looked up from germline, CDR1 is LNHDA and CDR2 is SQIVND (reference sequence). The CDR3 region has the DNA TGTGCCAGTAGTCCCGTATTTAGGAATGAGCAGCTCTTC. Protein product: CASSPVFRNEQLF. Using reference TRBV19 and TRBJ2-1 for the parts outside the CDR3, the full variable domain is DGGITQSPKYLFRKEGQNVTLSCEQNLNHDAMYWYRQDPGQGLRLIYYSQIVNDFQKGDIAEGYSVSREKKESFPLTVTSAQKNPTAFYLCASSPVFRNEQLFGPGTRLTVL.

This clone occurred many times. CDR3 DNA: TGTGCCAGCAGCCAGGACTCAGGCCGCACCTACGAGCAGTACTTC. Its translation is CASSQDSGRTYEQYF. The chain links TRBV5-5 to TRBJ2-7, with D maybe TRBD2 (5 bases). Germline CDR1 and CDR2: SGHKS and YYEKEE (reference sequence). The CDR3 extends over 15 amino acids. Trimming removed 4 bases at V and 2 bases at J, with 16 bases between.

This clone was recorded at least ten times. This CDR3 is CASSFRLAGGTDTQYF. As DNA, the CDR3 is TGTGCCAGCAGCTTTCGACTAGCGGGAGGCACAGATACGCAGTATTTT. The rearrangement links TRBV11-2 to TRBJ2-3, with TRBD2 matching over 12 bases. The trim removed 3 bases at V and 1 base at J, leaving 2 bases unmatched. The CDR3 loop spans 16 amino acids. The germline V gene encodes CDR1 SGHAT and CDR2 FQNNGV.